This T cell receptor beta chain stems from a study of shared clonotypes between healthy human individuals. Study details: Contributing individuals were a couple of females and a few males aged 18 to 49.

Between the trimmed V and J ends, which lost 5 bases and 2 bases, there was a span of 15 bases. This CDR3 has 16 residues. The V gene's germline CDR1 is SGHNT and CDR2 YENEEA. Study-wide results and caveats: A few donors had around 5% of their naive CD4 clonotypes in common. Generally, naive subsets came out with larger estimated richness than memory subsets.

Clones were read by immunoSEQ multiplex PCR, and TCRdb kept only the in-frame ones, dropping some. This table holds roughly 500,000 clones, 90% to 96% found once. With regard to this clone: Its matching antigen is unknown.

This sequence originates from a woman in her 30s in good health. The J gene is TRBJ2-2, the V gene TRBV11-3; no clear D gene. Source material: naive CD4+ T cells sorted from blood. Described subset: CD45RA+ positively selected. As DNA, the CDR3 is TGTGCCAGCAGCCAACACGCCACACCAAACACCGGGGAGCTGTTTTTT. Protein product: CASSQHATPNTGELFF.